The sequence of this T cell receptor beta chain was determined in a study of response to subunit inactivated influenza vaccine. This clonotype was found a few times. TCRdb analysed the RT-PCR reads with MiXCR anew, one entry per CDR3 protein. The sample consists of 400,000 to 550,000 distinct CDR3 sequences, roughly 27% of them appearing once. Germline assignment: CDR1 SGDLS and CDR2 YYNGEE. Trimming removed 3 bases from V and 0 bases from J, with 10 bases in between. This CDR3 is 15 amino acids long. This chain links TRBV9 with TRBJ1-3; no clear D gene. The source of this sequence is a man aged 45-60 years who received an inactivated influenza vaccine. This specimen was CD4+ T cells sorted from PBMCs, taken more than 4 days after vaccination. CDR3 region: CASSGGGPSGNTIYF. Here the CDR3 DNA reads TGTGCCAGCAGCGGGGGAGGCCCCTCTGGAAACACCATATATTTT.